The 6 T cell receptor beta chains below were found in one sample sequenced in a study of identical twins. A single record per CDR3 protein comes from TCRdb applying MiXCR to the 5' RACE reads. Of 600,000 to 850,000 distinct CDR3 sequences listed, 15% to 20% are singletons. The sample also formed part of further work on T cells expressing NK-cell markers.

What was sequenced was PBMCs. The receptors here all came from a young woman in good health.

The chain is built from TRBV11-2 and TRBJ2-7; tentatively, D is TRBD1 (6 bases). From germline, CDR1 is SGHAT and CDR2 FQNNGV. The germline V and J ends were trimmed by 5 bases and 3 bases, with 17 bases remaining between them. The CDR3 length is 15 residues. CDR3 bases: TGTGCCAGCAGCCCAGGGGTCAGGAATTACTACGAGCAGTACTTC. This gives the protein CASSPGVRNYYEQYF. Together with reference TRBV11-2 and TRBJ2-7, the CDR3 gives the full variable domain: EAGVAQSPRYKIIEKRQSVAFWCNPISGHATLYWYQQILGQGPKLLIQFQNNGVVDDSQLPKDRFSAERLKGVDSTLKIQPAKLEDSAVYLCASSPGVRNYYEQYFGPGTRLTVT.

CDR3 DNA: TGTGCCAGCAGCTTAGCTGTTACTGGGGCCAACGTCCTGACTTTC. This codes for CASSLAVTGANVLTF. The chain uses TRBV7-9 and TRBJ2-6; D gene unclear. The CDR3 is 15 amino acids. Germline loops: CDR1 SEHNR, CDR2 FQNEAQ (reference sequence). Trimming left V 0 bases short and J 2 bases short, with 5 bases between.

The sample holds a few counts of this clonotype. V and J are TRBV6-1 and TRBJ2-3; D gene uncertain. The CDR3 runs 13 residues. Per the germline V gene, CDR1 is MNHNS and CDR2 is SASEGT. V gave up 7 bases and J gave up 6 bases, with 14 bases separating them. As DNA, the CDR3 is TGTGCCAGCAAGAAAAACCCTGTCGATACGCAGTATTTT. Translated, it gives CASKKNPVDTQYF.

This clonotype occurred a few times. The chain carries TRBV5-8 and TRBJ2-7; 7 bases line up with TRBD2. CDR3 size: 14 residues. Germline V CDR1 and CDR2: SGHTS, YDEGEE. The junction had 5 bases not matched to a gene; V was cut back by 5 bases and J by 0 bases. As DNA, the CDR3 is TGTGCCAGCAGTCAGCGGGGACCCTCCTACGAGCAGTACTTC. It codes for CASSQRGPSYEQYF.

This clonotype was observed a handful of times. V is TRBV7-2 and J is TRBJ2-2; TRBD2 matches at 7 bases. V lost 2 bases and J lost 8; bases outside the gene matches: 8. Germline values: CDR1 SGHTA, CDR2 FQGNSA. There are 15 residues in the CDR3. The CDR3 loop reads CASSLLPRGSGELFF. Written as DNA, the CDR3 is TGTGCCAGCAGCTTACTGCCGCGGGGGAGTGGGGAGCTGTTTTTT.

There are many counts of this clonotype. J is TRBJ2-1 and V is TRBV12-3 or TRBV12-4; the D is unclear. The CDR3 is 13 residues long. Trimming cost V 3 bases and J 4 bases, with 7 bases left between them. The CDR3 reads CASSFGYYNEQFF. DNA of the CDR3: TGTGCCAGCAGTTTCGGCTATTACAATGAGCAGTTCTTC.